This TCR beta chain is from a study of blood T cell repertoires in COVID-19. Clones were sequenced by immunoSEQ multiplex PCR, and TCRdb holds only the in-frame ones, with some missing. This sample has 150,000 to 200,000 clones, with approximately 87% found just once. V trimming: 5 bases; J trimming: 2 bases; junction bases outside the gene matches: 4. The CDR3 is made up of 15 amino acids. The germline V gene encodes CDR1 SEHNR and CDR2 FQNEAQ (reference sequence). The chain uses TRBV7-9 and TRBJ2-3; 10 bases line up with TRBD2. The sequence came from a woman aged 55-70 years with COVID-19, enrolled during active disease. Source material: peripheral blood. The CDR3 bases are TGTGCCAGCAGCACTAGCGGGGAACCCACAGATACGCAGTATTTT. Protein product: CASSTSGEPTDTQYF.